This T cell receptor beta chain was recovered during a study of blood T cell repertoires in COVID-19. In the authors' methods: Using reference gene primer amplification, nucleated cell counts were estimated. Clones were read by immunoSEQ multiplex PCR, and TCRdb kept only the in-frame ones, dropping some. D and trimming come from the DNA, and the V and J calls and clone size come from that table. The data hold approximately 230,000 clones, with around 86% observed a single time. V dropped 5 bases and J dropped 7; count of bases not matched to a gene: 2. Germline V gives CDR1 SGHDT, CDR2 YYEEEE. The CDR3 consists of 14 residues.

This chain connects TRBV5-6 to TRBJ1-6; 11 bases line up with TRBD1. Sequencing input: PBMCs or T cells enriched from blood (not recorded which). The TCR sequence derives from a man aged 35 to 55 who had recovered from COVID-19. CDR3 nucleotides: TGTGCCAGCAGTTGGGACAGGGGGAATTCACCCCTCCACTTT. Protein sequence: CASSWDRGNSPLHF. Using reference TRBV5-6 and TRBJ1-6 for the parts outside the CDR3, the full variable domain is DAGVTQSPTHLIKTRGQQVTLRCSPKSGHDTVSWYQQALGQGPQFIFQYYEEEERQRGNFPDRFSGHQFPNYSSELNVNALLLGDSALYLCASSWDRGNSPLHFGNGTRLTVT.